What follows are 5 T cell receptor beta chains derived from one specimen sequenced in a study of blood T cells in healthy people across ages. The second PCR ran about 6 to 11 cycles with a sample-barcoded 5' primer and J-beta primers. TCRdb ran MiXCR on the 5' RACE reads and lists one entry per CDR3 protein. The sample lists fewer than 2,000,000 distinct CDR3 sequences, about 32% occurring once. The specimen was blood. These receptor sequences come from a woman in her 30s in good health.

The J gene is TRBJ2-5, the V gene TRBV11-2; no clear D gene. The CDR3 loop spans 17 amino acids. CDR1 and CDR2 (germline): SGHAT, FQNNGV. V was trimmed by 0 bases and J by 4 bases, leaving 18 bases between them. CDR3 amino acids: CASSLEGRAGPTETQYF. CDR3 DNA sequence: TGTGCCAGCAGCTTAGAAGGACGGGCCGGGCCCACAGAGACCCAGTACTTC.

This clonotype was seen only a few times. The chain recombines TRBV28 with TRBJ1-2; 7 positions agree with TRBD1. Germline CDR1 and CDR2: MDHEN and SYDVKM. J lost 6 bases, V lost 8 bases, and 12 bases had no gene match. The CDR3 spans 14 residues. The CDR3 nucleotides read TGTGCCAGCGGTGACACAGGGGTAATGGATGGCTACACCTTC. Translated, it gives CASGDTGVMDGYTF.

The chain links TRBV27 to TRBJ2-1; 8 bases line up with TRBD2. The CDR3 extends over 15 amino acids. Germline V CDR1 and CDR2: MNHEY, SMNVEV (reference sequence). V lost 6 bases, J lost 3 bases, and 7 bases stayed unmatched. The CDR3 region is CASRKLAELYNEQFF. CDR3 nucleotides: TGTGCCAGCAGGAAACTAGCGGAGCTCTACAATGAGCAGTTCTTC.

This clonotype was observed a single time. CDR3 sequence (DNA): TGTGCCAGCAGGACCAGGGGGTTGGGCTATGGCTACACCTTC. Its translation: CASRTRGLGYGYTF. This sequence joins TRBV28 and TRBJ1-2, with TRBD1 matching 7 bases. CDR1 is MDHEN and CDR2 is SYDVKM in the germline V gene. V was clipped by 6 bases and J by 4 bases; unmatched bases: 8. The CDR3 runs to 14 residues.

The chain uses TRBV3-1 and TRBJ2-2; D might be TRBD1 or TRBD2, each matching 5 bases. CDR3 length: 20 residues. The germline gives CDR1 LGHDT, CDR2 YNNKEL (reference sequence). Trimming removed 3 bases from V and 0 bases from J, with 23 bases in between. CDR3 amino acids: CASSQSIGTNSVANTGELFF. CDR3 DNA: TGTGCCAGCAGCCAGTCGATTGGGACGAACTCCGTCGCGAACACCGGGGAGCTGTTTTTT.